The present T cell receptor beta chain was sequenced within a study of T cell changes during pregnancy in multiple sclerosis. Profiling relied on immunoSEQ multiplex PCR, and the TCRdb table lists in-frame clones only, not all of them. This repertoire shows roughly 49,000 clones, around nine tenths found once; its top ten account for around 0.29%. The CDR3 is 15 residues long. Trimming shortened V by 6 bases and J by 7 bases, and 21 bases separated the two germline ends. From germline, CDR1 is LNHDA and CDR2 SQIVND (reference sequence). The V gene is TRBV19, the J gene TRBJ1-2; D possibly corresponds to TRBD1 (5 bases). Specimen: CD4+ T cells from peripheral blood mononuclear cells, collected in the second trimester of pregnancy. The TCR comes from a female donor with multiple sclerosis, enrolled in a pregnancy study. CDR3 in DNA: TGTGCCAGTAGCATATCCGACGGGACTCGAGGTGGCTACACCTTC. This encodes CASSISDGTRGGYTF.